This T cell receptor beta chain was found in a study of blood T cell repertoires in COVID-19. About the study: COVID-19 samples, acute and convalescent, were from the United States, Italy and Spain.

Assay: immunoSEQ multiplex PCR; the TCRdb copy retains only in-frame clones and omits some. The data hold 250,000 or so clones, with around 90% observed a single time. This clone appeared once. Followed over time, Seattle patients had been enrolled while infection was active. With 2 bases removed from V and 2 bases from J, the gap between germline ends came to 11 bases. This CDR3 spans 14 amino acids. Germline CDR1 reads SGHKS; CDR2 reads YYEKEE (reference sequence). The chain has TRBV5-5 and TRBJ2-7; no firm D call. This clonotype was sampled from a woman aged 55-69 years with COVID-19, enrolled during active disease. The sequenced sample was peripheral blood. This chain's CDR3 is CASSFSASTYEQYF. CDR3 bases: TGTGCCAGCAGCTTCAGCGCCAGCACCTACGAGCAGTACTTC. Full variable domain (outside the CDR3, taken from reference TRBV5-5 and TRBJ2-7): DAGVTQSPTHLIKTRGQQVTLRCSPISGHKSVSWYQQVLGQGPQFIFQYYEKEERGRGNFPDRFSARQFPNYSSELNVNALLLGDSALYLCASSFSASTYEQYFGPGTRLTVT.